One sample yielded the 14 T cell receptor beta chains listed below, sequenced in a study of blood T cells in healthy people across ages (dated by TCRdb to about 2015). Receptor amplification or capture employed 5' RACE. The run used an Illumina HiSeq 2500. A second PCR of about 6 to 11 cycles was run with a J-beta primer mix and a sample-barcoded 5' primer. The public reads were reanalyzed by TCRdb: fastp trimming at Q25, MiXCR alignment, in-frame beta chains only. One record per CDR3 amino acid sequence lists the most common genes and DNA. This sample comprises more than 500,000 distinct CDR3 sequences, around 27% of them detected only once. The top ten clones comprise roughly 3.5% of the sample. The same data also contributed to another study, on T cells of mothers and their children.

Sequencing was carried out using blood. These receptors were collected from a boy aged 2-15 years in good health.

This clonotype was found a few times. The rearrangement links TRBV27 to TRBJ2-1; TRBD1 matches at 8 bases. Germline V gene data show CDR1 as MNHEY and CDR2 as SMNVEV (reference sequence). The CDR3 spans 13 residues. With V trimmed by 5 bases and J by 4 bases, 1 base remained unmatched. The CDR3 loop reads CASSRTGYNEQFF. The CDR3 DNA is TGTGCCAGCAGTAGGACAGGGTACAATGAGCAGTTCTTC.

The CDR3 sequence is CASSLADRQFF. The CDR3 DNA is TGTGCCAGCAGCTTAGCGGACCGACAGTTCTTC. This chain uses TRBV7-2 with TRBJ2-1; no clear D. The ends were cut back, 0 bases at V and 13 bases at J, with 7 bases in the middle. CDR3 length equals 11 residues. Germline-derived CDR1 and CDR2 are SGHTA and FQGNSA.

For this clonotype: This likely comes from a read error, as the CDR3 has no conserved phenylalanine or tryptophan at its end. J is TRBJ1-2 and V is TRBV5-1, with TRBD1 as a possible D gene (6 bases). CDR3 length: 12 residues. Trimming shortened V by 4 bases and J by 10 bases, and 14 bases separated the two germline ends. Germline CDR1 and CDR2: SGHRS and YFSETQ. Written as DNA, the CDR3 is TGCGCCAGCAGCACGGACAGCCCCTTCTACACCCTC. Protein product: CASSTDSPFYTL.

This clonotype was counted only a few times. This chain connects TRBV6-5 to TRBJ2-5; no definite D call. V was trimmed by 6 bases and J by 2 bases, leaving 10 bases between them. CDR3 length: 13 residues. Germline assignment: CDR1 MNHEY and CDR2 SVGAGI. The CDR3: CASRRTLQETQYF. The CDR3 DNA reads TGTGCCAGCAGGAGGACCCTACAAGAGACCCAGTACTTC.

A few counts support this clonotype. This chain joins TRBV7-9 and TRBJ1-2; 11 nucleotides agree with TRBD1. The CDR3 spans 16 residues. Per the germline V gene, CDR1 is SEHNR and CDR2 is FQNEAQ (reference sequence). V was pared by 4 bases and J by 4 bases, with 8 bases of the junction left unmatched. The CDR3 DNA is TGTGCCAGCAGCTCAGACCGGACAGGGGGCTTCTATGGCTACACCTTC. The encoded protein is CASSSDRTGGFYGYTF.

This clonotype turned up a few times. The rearrangement uses TRBV7-9 and TRBJ1-3; D unclear. Looked up from germline, CDR1 is SEHNR and CDR2 is FQNEAQ (reference sequence). Trimming pared 6 bases from V and 3 bases from J, leaving 12 bases between. There are 14 residues in the CDR3. The CDR3 DNA reads TGTGCCAGCAGGGCTTCCCCAGATGGAAACACCATATATTTT. This codes for CASRASPDGNTIYF. Full variable domain (missing parts from reference TRBV7-9 and TRBJ1-3): DTGVSQNPRHKITKRGQNVTFRCDPISEHNRLYWYRQTLGQGPEFLTYFQNEAQLEKSRLLSDRFSAERPKGSFSTLEIQRTEQGDSAMYLCASRASPDGNTIYFGEGSWLTVV.

The sample holds a few counts of this clonotype. The chain uses TRBV3-1 and TRBJ1-4; D is unresolved. The germline V gene has CDR1 LGHDT and CDR2 YNNKEL (reference sequence). V lost 4 bases and J 5 bases, leaving 26 bases between the germline ends. The CDR3 is made up of 19 amino acids. The CDR3 sequence: CASSRKSFSIRVRNEKLFF. CDR3 DNA sequence: TGTGCCAGCAGCCGGAAATCCTTTTCCATAAGGGTCAGGAATGAAAAACTGTTTTTT.

The chain combines TRBV7-3 with TRBJ2-5, with TRBD2 identical over 13 bases. The V gene end was trimmed by 5 bases and the J gene end by 0 bases; junction bases not matched to a gene: 6. The CDR3 extends over 17 amino acids. Germline CDR1 reads SGHTA; CDR2 reads FQGTGA. DNA for the CDR3: TGTGCCAGCAGCGAAACTAGCGGGGGGGCCTACCAAGAGACCCAGTACTTC. Amino acids: CASSETSGGAYQETQYF.

This clonotype came up a few times. This chain connects TRBV11-2 to TRBJ2-1, with 13 bases that match TRBD2. This CDR3 has 17 residues. Germline trimming cut 6 bases from V and 4 bases from J; bases unmatched to any gene: 9. Per the germline V gene, CDR1 is SGHAT and CDR2 is FQNNGV. This CDR3 is CASRRLAGGMSYNEQFF. DNA for the CDR3: TGTGCCAGCAGAAGACTAGCGGGAGGTATGAGTTACAATGAGCAGTTCTTC.

This clonotype has more than one count but fewer than ten. An end of the junction does not agree with germline; a read error may underlie this. The J gene is TRBJ1-5, the V gene TRBV9; 9 bases are shared with TRBD1. Germline CDR1 is SGDLS and CDR2 is YYNGEE. The CDR3 consists of 17 residues. CDR3 coding DNA: TGTGTCAGCAGCGCAAAAACGGACAGGGGTCCCAATCAGCCCCAGCATTTT. This codes for CVSSAKTDRGPNQPQHF. The whole variable domain, filled in from reference TRBV9 and TRBJ1-5, reads DSGVTQTPKHLITATGQRVTLRCSPRSGDLSVYWYQQSLDQGLQFLIQYYNGEERAKGNILERFSAQQFPDLHSELNLSSLELGDSALYFCVSSAKTDRGPNQPQHFGDGTRLSIL.

The CDR3 DNA follows: TGTGCCAGCAGCTTAAGGAGGGGCGGTGAGCAGTTCTTC. It is translated as CASSLRRGGEQFF. The V gene is TRBV11-2, the J gene TRBJ2-5; TRBD2 might be the D (6 bases). The DNA end is more similar to TRBJ2-1, so the J call may be wrong. The CDR3 totals 13 residues. Germline CDR1 and CDR2: SGHAT and FQNNGV.

V and J are TRBV9 and TRBJ2-3; TRBD2 agrees at 7 bases. The length of the CDR3 is 18 residues. The germline V gene has CDR1 SGDLS and CDR2 YYNGEE. The trim removed 2 bases at V and 3 bases at J, leaving 15 bases unmatched. The CDR3 DNA sequence: TGTGCCAGCAGCGTTTCGGCTGGGGGTGGGGGGGAAACAGATACGCAGTATTTT. The encoded protein is CASSVSAGGGGETDTQYF.

The CDR3 bases are TGTGCCAGCAGTTATCGGCGGGAGGTCAACGAGCAGTACTTC. Protein product: CASSYRREVNEQYF. The chain recombines TRBV6-6 with TRBJ2-7, with 8 positions matching TRBD2. The ends lost 3 bases at V and 5 bases at J; junction bases unmatched: 6. The CDR3 is made up of 14 amino acids. Germline CDR1 reads MNHNY; CDR2 reads SVGAGI (reference sequence).

This clonotype was counted at least ten times. The chain carries TRBV6-5 and TRBJ2-5; TRBD1 is a possible D gene (6 bases). The last part of the DNA fits TRBJ2-7 better; the J call may be wrong. Germline V gives CDR1 MNHEY, CDR2 SVGAGI. The CDR3 sequence is 13 residues long. CDR3 loop: CASSRDTTYEQYF. The CDR3, as DNA: TGTGCCAGCAGTCGGGACACCACCTACGAGCAGTACTTC.